What follows describes a single T cell receptor beta chain. The antigen this receptor binds is unknown. It has no much larger one-base neighbor in the sample; base qualities were not kept. Other DNA sequences within the sample encode an identical CDR3. These data originate in a study of shared clonotypes between healthy human individuals (dated by TCRdb to the early 2020s). Study-level background: A couple of women and a few men aged 18 to 49 years were included in the cohort. For each donor, three plates each were used for CD4 naive and CD4 memory, two plates were used for CD8 naive, and one plate was used for CD8 memory. To estimate repertoire size and how much clonotypes are shared between individuals, the study performed deep sequencing of blood TCR repertoires from a few healthy adults. Different laboratories and diverse techniques were used to prepare libraries and sequence TCR repertoires, to increase sequencing depth and limit assay-specific biases. Leukapheresis yielded between about 0.85 and 9.5 billion PBMCs per donor. Overall study outcomes, separate from this receptor: Across four donors, 5% to 6% of naive CD4, roughly 3.5% of naive CD8, 2.3% of memory CD4, and roughly 0.41% of memory CD8 clonotypes were shared. Compared with non-shared clonotypes, clonotypes shared by all four sorted-subset donors had higher generation probabilities. Based on pairwise subsampling, the degree of clonotype sharing among donors was expected to be affected by sequencing depth. Rarefaction of sorted-subset datasets indicated incomplete sequencing despite the large sequencing depth. Sampling was limited to blood, and TCR repertoires in tissue likely differ from TCR repertoires in blood. Naive subsets generally had larger estimated clonotype richness than memory subsets. Because the study included only a small number of donors, the genetic and exposure-history diversity represented was limited.

Using the deep immunoSEQ assay, TCR CDR3 regions were amplified from genomic DNA by multiplex PCR. Extracted genomic DNA from each cell subset was distributed evenly across all wells of several immunoSEQ 96-well plates, and each plate was treated as a replicate. For sorted subsets, each replicate PCR was loaded with about 200 ng genomic DNA, equivalent to about 33,000 T cell genomes. The purified libraries were quantified using a Qubit 3.0 fluorometer, sized with a Bioanalyzer 2100, and then quantified again using the KAPA Library Quantification kit. Every immunoSEQ 96-well plate was sequenced on a dedicated single-read 150-cycle Illumina NextSeq 550 flow cell. Per the authors' processing: Because the immunoSEQ output held only junctional sequences and lacked quality scores, the filtering could not match the filtering applied to full-length reads. To assign V/J genes and CDR3, sequences were annotated using PyIR, a Python wrapper for IgBLAST v1.9, with IMGT germline references. Any read was removed if the V/J assignment was weak (E-value above 1e-6), the CDR3 was missing, or the read contained stop codons, out-of-frame junctions, or ambiguous translated residues. V3J clonotypes were defined as sequences sharing an identical inferred V gene, J gene, and CDR3 amino acid sequence. The percentage overlap between two repertoires was calculated by dividing the number of shared unique clonotypes by the size of the smaller repertoire. RTK rarefaction, the Chao1 estimator, and Recon v2.1 estimates of unobserved clonotypes were used to assess repertoire richness. Generation probabilities for all TCRbeta clonotypes obtained by the gDNA method from several donors were computed using OLGA. TCRdb obtained this table from immuneACCESS and retained in-frame rearrangements with V and J assigned. These tables miss some clones; where compared with another copy, unresolved V genes account for less than half of the shortfall, and the remainder is unexplained. The D gene and trimming were derived from the DNA, and the V and J assignments and clone size from that table. This sample gives millions of clones in total; over 85% of them show up just once. Roughly 0.13% of the sample is held by the ten biggest clonotypes.

Looking up the germline V gene yields CDR1 SGHTA and CDR2 FQGTGA. Germline trimming amounts to 3 bases on V and 1 base on J, with 2 as the count of junction bases outside the gene matches. The CDR3 contains 16 residues, cysteine and phenylalanine counted. CDR3 DNA only is kept here, 48 bases in frame from base 1. The donors were healthy, HIV-negative adults with no recently reported acute infections or vaccinations. Only Caucasian adults living in Nashville, Tennessee, USA were represented among the donors. Magnetic negative selection was used to enrich CD4+ T cells, after which naive cells were positively selected on CD45RA and the negative fraction became the memory subset. After blood collection by leukapheresis, PBMCs were isolated using Ficoll-Histopaque density gradient centrifugation and then cryopreserved in the vapor phase of liquid nitrogen. Purity and quantity of every magnetically sorted T cell population were checked by analytical flow cytometry. From each sorted fraction, genomic DNA was isolated and quantified by UV absorbance on a Nanodrop 2000c.

Sequences were obtained from naive CD4+ T cells sorted from blood. The cell subset or site label corresponds to: CD45RA+ positively selected. This receptor chain uses TRBV7-3 and TRBJ2-3; 12 central nucleotides agree with TRBD2. The receptor's source is a man aged 18-30 years in good health. DNA sequence: TGTGCCAGCAGCTTGGGACTAGCGGGTGGCACAGATACGCAGTATTTT. Translated, this is CASSLGLAGGTDTQYF.